This T cell receptor (beta chain) was recovered during a study of T cells in localized non-small cell lung cancer. In its sample, this clone is large. This CDR3 contains 14 residues. Trimming took 0 bases from V and 2 from J, leaving 8 bases between them. Per the germline V gene, CDR1 is LNHNV and CDR2 is YYDKDF (reference sequence). TCRdb keeps only in-frame clones here, not all; method: immunoSEQ multiplex PCR. The sample lists 900 to 1,000 clones, around 20% occurring once. The clonotype was recovered from a woman aged 35 to 70 with stage II lung adenocarcinoma. The specimen comprised normal lung tissue next to the tumor, sampled before any cancer treatment. The chain recombines TRBV15 with TRBJ2-7; D is ambiguous. The DNA for the CDR3 is TGTGCCACCAGCAGAGATCTAATCACCTACGAGCAGTACTTC. Its translation is CATSRDLITYEQYF. The whole variable domain, filled in from reference TRBV15 and TRBJ2-7, reads DAMVIQNPRYQVTQFGKPVTLSCSQTLNHNVMYWYQQKSSQAPKLLFHYYDKDFNNEADTPDNFQSRRPNTSFCFLDIRSPGLGDTAMYLCATSRDLITYEQYFGPGTRLTVT.